The 4 T cell receptor beta chains below all came from one sample that was sequenced in a study of radiation and T cells in renal cell carcinoma (dated by TCRdb to about 2020). Taken with the paper, the label for time point translates to: blood 4 weeks post-SBRT, at nephrectomy. Explained via the paper, the treatment or condition label denotes: 15 Gy SBRT to primary tumor, nephrectomy 4 weeks later. Libraries came from the immunoSEQ multiplex PCR assay. This is the immuneACCESS table as TCRdb keeps it, with only in-frame sequences that have V and J called. A part of the clones is gone; compared with another copy, unresolved V genes explain less than half, and the rest is unexplained. The sample table holds more than 120,000 clones, of which around nine tenths were seen once. 15% to 20% of the sample is in the top ten clones. The sequencing here drew on blood, taken from a patient whose treatment included radiotherapy and nephrectomy. These receptors all come from a woman in her forties or fifties with renal cell carcinoma.

The V and J genes are TRBV27 and TRBJ2-5, with a tentative D call TRBD1 (6 bases). Trimming removed 2 bases at V and 1 base at J, with 14 bases between. Germline V gives CDR1 MNHEY, CDR2 SMNVEV (reference sequence). The length of the CDR3 is 16 residues. CDR3 in amino acids: CASSLIGQGIQETQYF. The DNA of the CDR3 is TGTGCCAGCAGTTTAATAGGGCAGGGGATCCAAGAGACCCAGTACTTC.

DNA of the CDR3: TGTGCCAGCAGTGGGGACCGTTCACCCCTCCACTTT. This encodes CASSGDRSPLHF. The chain couples TRBV25-1 to TRBJ1-6, with a tentative D call TRBD1 (5 bases). CDR1 and CDR2 from the germline V gene are MGHDK and SYGVNS. CDR3 length equals 12 residues. Trimming cost V 4 bases and J 9 bases, with 7 bases left between them.

The J gene is TRBJ2-2, the V gene TRBV9, with D perhaps TRBD1 (7 bases). Between the trimmed V and J ends, which lost 0 bases and 3 bases, there was a span of 15 bases. Germline V lookup: CDR1 SGDLS, CDR2 YYNGEE. The CDR3 is 17 amino acids. The CDR3 region is CASSVAGQGGDTGELFF. CDR3 sequence (DNA): TGTGCCAGCAGCGTAGCTGGGCAGGGGGGTGACACCGGGGAGCTGTTTTTT.

The genes are TRBV5-1 and TRBJ2-7; 9 bases are a match to TRBD1. This CDR3 comprises 15 residues. Trimming cost V 4 bases and J 3 bases; bases outside gene matches: 8. Germline-derived CDR1 and CDR2 are SGHRS and YFSETQ. CDR3: CASSPEGQGLYEQYF. CDR3 nucleotides: TGCGCCAGCAGCCCGGAGGGACAGGGTCTCTACGAGCAGTACTTC.